These T cell receptor beta chains were read from a single sample in a study of T cell responses to AZD1222 COVID-19 vaccine. Measured with immunoSEQ multiplex PCR; TCRdb has only the in-frame clones, and not every one. The table records about 70,000 clones, 85% of them present only once. Sequencing used peripheral blood, obtained on day 0 of AZD1222 vaccination. The receptors here all came from an adult in good health. Each CDR3 is given with its conserved first and last residue. D genes are given only for firm matches. Clone size is not always given. Where it is, it says once, few, many or a class for expanded clones.

J gene,D gene,CDR3 length,V gene,clone size,CDR3 protein,CDR3 DNA
TRBJ2-7,.,14,TRBV7-9,.,CASSLQGDGVEQYF,TGTGCCAGCAGCTTGCAAGGGGACGGAGTAGAGCAGTACTTC
TRBJ2-1,TRBD2,14,TRBV6-5,.,CASSIIAGGYEQFF,TGTGCCAGCAGTATAATAGCGGGAGGGTACGAGCAGTTCTTC
TRBJ2-5,.,12,TRBV19,.,CASSTPPGPEYF,TGTGCCAGTAGTACCCCACCAGGACCAGAGTACTTC
TRBJ1-1,.,13,TRBV30,.,CAWSTGGNTEAFF,TGTGCCTGGAGTACGGGAGGGAACACTGAAGCTTTCTTT
TRBJ1-1,TRBD1,16,TRBV5-1,.,CASNRDRVGLNTEAFF,TGCGCCAGCAACCGGGACAGGGTGGGCCTGAACACTGAAGCTTTCTTT
TRBJ1-1,.,14,TRBV5-1,.,CASSPKGSDTEAFF,TGCGCCAGCAGCCCAAAAGGATCTGACACTGAAGCTTTCTTT
TRBJ2-4,.,14,TRBV5-1,.,CASSLDLRSNIQYF,TGCGCCAGCAGCTTGGACCTCAGATCCAACATTCAGTACTTC
TRBJ1-4,.,14,TRBV3-1/TRBV3-2,.,CASSQRGEDEKLFF,TGTGCCAGCAGCCAAAGAGGGGAGGATGAAAAACTGTTTTTT
TRBJ1-1,.,11,TRBV28,.,CASSWATEAFF,TGTGCCAGCAGTTGGGCCACTGAAGCTTTCTTT
TRBJ1-1,.,16,TRBV6-2/TRBV6-3,.,CASSYSMDWLNTEAFF,TGTGCCAGCAGTTACTCGATGGATTGGTTGAACACTGAAGCTTTCTTT
TRBJ2-1,TRBD2,16,TRBV7-9,.,CASIFSGTSGDNEQFF,TGTGCCAGCATCTTTTCCGGGACTAGCGGGGACAATGAGCAGTTCTTC
TRBJ2-7,.,12,TRBV5-8,.,CASSLDRYEQYF,TGTGCCAGCAGCTTGGACCGCTACGAGCAGTACTTC
TRBJ2-1,.,13,TRBV5-1,.,CASSPAGRDEQFF,TGCGCCAGCAGCCCCGCTGGGCGGGATGAGCAGTTCTTC
TRBJ2-1,.,13,TRBV5-4,.,CASSLGGGGPRFF,TGTGCCAGCAGCTTGGGTGGCGGGGGCCCGCGGTTCTTC
TRBJ1-4,.,14,TRBV19,.,CASSFREGREKLFF,TGTGCCAGTAGTTTTCGGGAGGGACGCGAAAAACTGTTTTTT
TRBJ2-6,.,12,TRBV29-1,.,CSVGGGANVLTF,TGCAGCGTTGGGGGTGGGGCCAACGTCCTGACTTTC
TRBJ1-1,.,15,TRBV19,.,CASSTLQAGNTEAFF,TGTGCCAGTAGCACACTTCAGGCGGGGAACACTGAAGCTTTCTTT
TRBJ1-2,.,16,TRBV4-1,.,CASSQRTGPEVYGYTF,TGCGCCAGCAGCCAACGTACAGGGCCTGAAGTCTATGGCTACACCTTC
TRBJ1-4,.,15,TRBV5-1,.,CASSQKGVFNEKLFF,TGCGCCAGCAGCCAAAAAGGGGTGTTTAATGAAAAACTGTTTTTT
TRBJ1-6,.,14,TRBV5-5,.,CASSFQNRDRKIHF,TGTGCCAGCAGCTTCCAAAACAGGGATAGGAAGATCCACTTT
TRBJ1-2,TRBD1,15,TRBV27,.,CASSFRQGNGRGYTF,TGTGCCAGCAGTTTTCGACAGGGTAATGGGAGGGGCTACACCTTC
TRBJ1-5,TRBD1,16,TRBV4-2,.,CASSLHSGTENQPQHF,TGTGCCAGCAGCCTTCACTCCGGGACAGAGAATCAGCCCCAGCATTTT
TRBJ1-1,.,14,TRBV28,.,CASCPGALNTEAFF,TGTGCCAGCTGCCCCGGGGCGCTGAACACTGAAGCTTTCTTT
TRBJ1-5,.,13,TRBV12-3/TRBV12-4,.,CASSFRDNQPQHF,TGTGCCAGCAGTTTCCGGGACAATCAGCCCCAGCATTTT
TRBJ1-1,TRBD1,12,TRBV5-8,once,CASSPGQLEAFF,TGTGCCAGCAGCCCGGGACAGCTTGAAGCTTTCTTT
TRBJ2-7,.,12,TRBV18,.,CASSAQGTEQYF,TGTGCCAGCTCAGCCCAAGGCACCGAGCAGTACTTC
TRBJ1-1,.,13,TRBV4-1,.,CASGGARDTEAFF,TGCGCCAGTGGGGGGGCGAGGGACACTGAAGCTTTCTTT
TRBJ2-1,.,12,TRBV7-8,.,CASRENYNEQFF,TGTGCCAGCCGGGAGAATTACAATGAGCAGTTCTTC
TRBJ1-4,.,14,TRBV5-4,.,CASSLQGSVEKLFF,TGTGCCAGCAGCTTGCAGGGTTCTGTTGAAAAACTGTTTTTT
TRBJ2-1,.,15,TRBV11-3,.,CASSPLGTMNNEQFF,TGTGCCAGCAGCCCGCTCGGAACGATGAACAATGAGCAGTTCTTC
TRBJ1-4,.,14,TRBV7-2,.,CASSFSTGGEKLFF,TGTGCCAGCAGCTTCTCAACGGGTGGTGAAAAACTGTTTTTT
TRBJ2-7,TRBD2,15,TRBV5-1,few,CASSLAGETFDEQYF,TGCGCCAGCAGTCTAGCGGGAGAGACCTTCGACGAGCAGTACTTC
TRBJ2-3,TRBD1,15,TRBV5-6,.,CASSSTGKLTDTQYF,TGTGCCAGCAGTTCGACAGGGAAACTCACAGATACGCAGTATTTT
TRBJ1-1,.,16,TRBV25-1,.,CASSVLGPAGDTEAFF,TGTGCCAGTTCCGTCCTGGGTCCGGCGGGGGACACTGAAGCTTTCTTT
TRBJ1-5,.,15,TRBV27,.,CASSFAGYSNQPQHF,TGTGCCAGCAGTTTTGCAGGGTATAGCAATCAGCCCCAGCATTTT